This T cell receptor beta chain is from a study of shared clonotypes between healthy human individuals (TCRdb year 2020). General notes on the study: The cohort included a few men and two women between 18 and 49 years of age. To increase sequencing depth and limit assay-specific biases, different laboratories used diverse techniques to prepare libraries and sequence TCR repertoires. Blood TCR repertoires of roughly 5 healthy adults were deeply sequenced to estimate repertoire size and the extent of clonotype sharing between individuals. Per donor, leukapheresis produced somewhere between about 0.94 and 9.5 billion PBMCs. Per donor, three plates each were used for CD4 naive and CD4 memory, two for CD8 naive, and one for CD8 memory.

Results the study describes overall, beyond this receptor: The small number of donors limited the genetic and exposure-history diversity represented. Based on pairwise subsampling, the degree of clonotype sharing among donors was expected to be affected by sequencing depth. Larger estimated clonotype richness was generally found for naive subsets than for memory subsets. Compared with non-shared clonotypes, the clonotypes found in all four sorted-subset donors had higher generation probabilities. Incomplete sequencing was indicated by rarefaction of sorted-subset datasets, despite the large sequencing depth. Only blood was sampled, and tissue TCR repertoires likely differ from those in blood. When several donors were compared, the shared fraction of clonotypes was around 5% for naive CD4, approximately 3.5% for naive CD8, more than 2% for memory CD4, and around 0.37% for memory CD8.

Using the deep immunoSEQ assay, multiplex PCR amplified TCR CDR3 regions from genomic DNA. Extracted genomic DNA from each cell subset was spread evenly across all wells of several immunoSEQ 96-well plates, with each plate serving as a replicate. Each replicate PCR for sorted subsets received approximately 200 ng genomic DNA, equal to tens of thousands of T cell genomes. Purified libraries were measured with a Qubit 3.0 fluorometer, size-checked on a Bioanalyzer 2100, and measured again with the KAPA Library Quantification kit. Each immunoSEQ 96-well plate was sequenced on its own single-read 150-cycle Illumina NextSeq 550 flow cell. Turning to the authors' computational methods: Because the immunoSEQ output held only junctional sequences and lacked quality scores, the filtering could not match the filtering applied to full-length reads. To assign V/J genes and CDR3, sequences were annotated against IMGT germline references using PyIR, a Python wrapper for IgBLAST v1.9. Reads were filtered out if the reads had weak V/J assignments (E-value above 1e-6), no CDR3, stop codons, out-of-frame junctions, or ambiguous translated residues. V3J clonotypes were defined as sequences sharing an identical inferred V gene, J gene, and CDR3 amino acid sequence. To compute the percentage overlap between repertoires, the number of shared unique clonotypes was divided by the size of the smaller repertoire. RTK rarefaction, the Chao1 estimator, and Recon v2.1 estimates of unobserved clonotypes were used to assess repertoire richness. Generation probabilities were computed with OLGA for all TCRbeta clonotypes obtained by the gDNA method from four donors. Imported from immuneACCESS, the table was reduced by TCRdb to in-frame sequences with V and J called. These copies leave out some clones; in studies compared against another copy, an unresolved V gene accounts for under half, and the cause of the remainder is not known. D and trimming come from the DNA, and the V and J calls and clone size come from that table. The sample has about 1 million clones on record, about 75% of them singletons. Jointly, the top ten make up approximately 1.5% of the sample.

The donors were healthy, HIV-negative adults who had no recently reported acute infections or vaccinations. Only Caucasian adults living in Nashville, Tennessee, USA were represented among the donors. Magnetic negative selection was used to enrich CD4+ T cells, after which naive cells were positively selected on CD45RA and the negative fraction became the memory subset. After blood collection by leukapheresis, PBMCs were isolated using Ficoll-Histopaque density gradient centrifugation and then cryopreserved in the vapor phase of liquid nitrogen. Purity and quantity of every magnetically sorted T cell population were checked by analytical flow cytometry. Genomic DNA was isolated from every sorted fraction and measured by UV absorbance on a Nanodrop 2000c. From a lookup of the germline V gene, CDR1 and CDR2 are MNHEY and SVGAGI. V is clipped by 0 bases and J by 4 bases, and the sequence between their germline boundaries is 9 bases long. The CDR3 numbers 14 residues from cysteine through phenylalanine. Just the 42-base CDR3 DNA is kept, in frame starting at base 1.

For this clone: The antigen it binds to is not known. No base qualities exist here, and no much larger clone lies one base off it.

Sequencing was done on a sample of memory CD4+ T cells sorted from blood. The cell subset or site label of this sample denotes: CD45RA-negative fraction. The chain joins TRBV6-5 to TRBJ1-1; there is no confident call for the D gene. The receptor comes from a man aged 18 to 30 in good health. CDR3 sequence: CASSYSRAGTEAFF. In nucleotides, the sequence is TGTGCCAGCAGTTACTCGAGGGCGGGCACTGAAGCTTTCTTT.